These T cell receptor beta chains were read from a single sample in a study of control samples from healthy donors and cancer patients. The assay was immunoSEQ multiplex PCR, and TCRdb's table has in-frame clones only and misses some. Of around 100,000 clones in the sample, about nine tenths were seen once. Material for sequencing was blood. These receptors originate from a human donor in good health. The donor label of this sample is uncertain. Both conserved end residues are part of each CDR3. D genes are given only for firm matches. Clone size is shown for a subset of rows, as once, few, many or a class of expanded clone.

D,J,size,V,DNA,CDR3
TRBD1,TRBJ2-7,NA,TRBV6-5,TGTGCCAGCAGCACAACCGGGACAGTGTTCTACGAGCAGTACTTC,CASSTTGTVFYEQYF
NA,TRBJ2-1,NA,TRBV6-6,TGTGCCAGCAGTTACAGGGGGAGAAATGAGCAGTTCTTC,CASSYRGRNEQFF
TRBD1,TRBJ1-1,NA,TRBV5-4,TGTGCCAGCAGCTTCCAACAGGGGGCGGCTTTCTTT,CASSFQQGAAFF
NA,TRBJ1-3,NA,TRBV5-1,TGCGCCAGCAGCTTGGCCCAGGGCTCTGGAAACACCATATATTTT,CASSLAQGSGNTIYF
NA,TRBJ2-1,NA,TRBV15,TGTGCCACCAGCTTACAAAGGGGGGCTACCTACAATGAGCAGTTCTTC,CATSLQRGATYNEQFF
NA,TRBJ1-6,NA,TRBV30,TGTGCCTGGAGGGGACAAAATTCACCCCTCCACTTT,CAWRGQNSPLHF
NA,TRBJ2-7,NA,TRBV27,TGTGCCAGCAGTTTACACAACTCCTACGAGCAGTACTTC,CASSLHNSYEQYF
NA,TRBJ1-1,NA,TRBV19,TGTGCCAGTAAAGAGGGCAGGGCGCAAACTGAAGCTTTCTTT,CASKEGRAQTEAFF
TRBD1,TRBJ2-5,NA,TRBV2,TGTGCCAGCAGTGAAGTAAAGGGACAGGATTACCAAGAGACCCAGTACTTC,CASSEVKGQDYQETQYF
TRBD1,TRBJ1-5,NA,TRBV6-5,TGTGCCAGCAGTCGGACAGGAAGCAATCAGCCCCAGCATTTT,CASSRTGSNQPQHF
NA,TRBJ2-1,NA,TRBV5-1,TGCGCCAGCAGCTTGGACCCCCGGAGCTCCTACAATGAGCAGTTCTTC,CASSLDPRSSYNEQFF
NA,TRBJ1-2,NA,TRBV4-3,TGCGCCAGCAGCCAAGATACCGGGGGCTCCGGCTACACCTTC,CASSQDTGGSGYTF
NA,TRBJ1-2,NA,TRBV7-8,TGTGCCAGCAGCGAGACCTGGAGGGGCTATGGCTACACCTTC,CASSETWRGYGYTF
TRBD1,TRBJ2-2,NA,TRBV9,TGTGCCAGCAGCGTAGCTCCCGGGAACAGGGGGCTCACCGGGGAGCTGTTTTTT,CASSVAPGNRGLTGELFF
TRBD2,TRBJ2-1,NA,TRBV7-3,TGTGCCAGCAGCCTCCGTGGAGCGGGGAATGAGCAGTTCTTC,CASSLRGAGNEQFF
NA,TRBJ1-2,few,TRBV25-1,TGTGCCAGCAGTGAGGGCCCGAGCGGCTATGGCTACACCTTC,CASSEGPSGYGYTF
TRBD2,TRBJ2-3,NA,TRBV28,TGTGCCACCCTAGGCCTAGCGGGGGTTCAGACGACAGATACGCAGTATTTT,CATLGLAGVQTTDTQYF
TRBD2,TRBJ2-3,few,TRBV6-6,TGTGCCAGTAACTTCGGGACTAGCGGTTCTTTTGATACGCAGTATTTT,CASNFGTSGSFDTQYF
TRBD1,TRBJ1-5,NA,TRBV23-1,TGCGCCAGCAGCCGGGACAGGGGGCTTTGTCAGCCCCAGCATTTT,CASSRDRGLCQPQHF
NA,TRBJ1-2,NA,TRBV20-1,TGCAGTGCAAGTCAGATTTATGGCTACACCTTC,CSASQIYGYTF
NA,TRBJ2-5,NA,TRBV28,TGTGCCAGCAGTTTAGGAGCCCGTCCGGGAGTCCAAGAGACCCAGTACTTC,CASSLGARPGVQETQYF
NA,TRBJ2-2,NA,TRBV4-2,TGTGCCAGCAGCTCCTACTTGGGGCCCGGGGAGCTGTTTTTT,CASSSYLGPGELFF
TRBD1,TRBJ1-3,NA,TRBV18,TGTGCCAGCTCACCTGGGACAGGGGTTTCCTTGTCTGGAAACACCATATATTTT,CASSPGTGVSLSGNTIYF
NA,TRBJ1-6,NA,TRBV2,TGTGCCAGCAGTGACAGAAGCTCCTATAATTCACCCCTCCACTTT,CASSDRSSYNSPLHF
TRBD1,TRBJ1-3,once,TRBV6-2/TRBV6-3,TGTGCCAGCAGTGGAGGGGGCGTCGGAAACACCATATATTTT,CASSGGGVGNTIYF
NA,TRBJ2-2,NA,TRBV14,TGTGCCAGCAGCTTCGGGGACGCCGGGGAGCTGTTTTTT,CASSFGDAGELFF
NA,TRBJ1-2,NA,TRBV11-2,TGTGCCAGCAGCGCTACGGGGGGGCTGAACTATGGCTACACCTTC,CASSATGGLNYGYTF
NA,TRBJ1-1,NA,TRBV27,TGTGCCAGCAGTTTAACGGGGTATGGCACTGAAGCTTTCTTT,CASSLTGYGTEAFF